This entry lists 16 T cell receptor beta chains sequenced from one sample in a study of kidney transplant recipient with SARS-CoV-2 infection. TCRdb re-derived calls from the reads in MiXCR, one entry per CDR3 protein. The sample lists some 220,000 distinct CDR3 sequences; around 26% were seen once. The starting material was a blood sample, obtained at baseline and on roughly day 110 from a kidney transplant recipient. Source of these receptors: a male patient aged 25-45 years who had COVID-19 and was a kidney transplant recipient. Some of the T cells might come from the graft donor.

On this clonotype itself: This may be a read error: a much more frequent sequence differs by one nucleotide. Written as DNA, the CDR3 is TGTGTCAGCAGCCTGCTAGAGGGGGCGTTGCTCGAGCAGTACTTC. It translates to CVSSLLEGALLEQYF. The V gene is TRBV5-4, the J gene TRBJ2-7, with 7 bases aligning to TRBD1. CDR1 is SGHNT, CDR2 YYREEE, per germline (reference sequence). The CDR3 length is 15 residues.

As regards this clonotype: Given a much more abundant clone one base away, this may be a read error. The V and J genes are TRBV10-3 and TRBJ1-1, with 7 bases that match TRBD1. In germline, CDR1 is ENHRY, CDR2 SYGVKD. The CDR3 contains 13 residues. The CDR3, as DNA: TGTGCCATCAGCCCAAGGGGGCAGGGGGAAGCTCTCTTT. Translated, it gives CAISPRGQGEALF.

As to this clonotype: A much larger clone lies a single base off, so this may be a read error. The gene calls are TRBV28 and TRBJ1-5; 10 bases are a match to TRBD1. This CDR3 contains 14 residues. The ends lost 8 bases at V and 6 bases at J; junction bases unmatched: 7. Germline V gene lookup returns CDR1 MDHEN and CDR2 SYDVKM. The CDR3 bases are TGTGCCAGCGGACCGACAGGGGGCAGTCAGCCCCAGCATTTT. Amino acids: CASGPTGGSQPQHF.

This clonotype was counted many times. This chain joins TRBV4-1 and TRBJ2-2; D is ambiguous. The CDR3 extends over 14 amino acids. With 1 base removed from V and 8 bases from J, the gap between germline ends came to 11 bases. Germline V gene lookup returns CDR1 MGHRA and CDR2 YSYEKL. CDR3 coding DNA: TGCGCCAGCAGCCAAGGCTCAATCGTAGGGGAGCTGTTTTTT. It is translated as CASSQGSIVGELFF.

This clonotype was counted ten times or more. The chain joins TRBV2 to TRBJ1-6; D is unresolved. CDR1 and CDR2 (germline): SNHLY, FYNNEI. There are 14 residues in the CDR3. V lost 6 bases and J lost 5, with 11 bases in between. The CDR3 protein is CASRMDSNNSPLHF. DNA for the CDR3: TGTGCCAGCAGAATGGACTCGAATAATTCACCCCTCCACTTT.

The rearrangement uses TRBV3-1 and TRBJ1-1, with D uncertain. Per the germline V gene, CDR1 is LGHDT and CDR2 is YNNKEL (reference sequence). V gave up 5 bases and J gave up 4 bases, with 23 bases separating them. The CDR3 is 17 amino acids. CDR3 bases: TGTGCCAGCAGCTCCGTTGTTCCCATTTCAATTCGCACTGAAGCTTTCTTT. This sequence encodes CASSSVVPISIRTEAFF.

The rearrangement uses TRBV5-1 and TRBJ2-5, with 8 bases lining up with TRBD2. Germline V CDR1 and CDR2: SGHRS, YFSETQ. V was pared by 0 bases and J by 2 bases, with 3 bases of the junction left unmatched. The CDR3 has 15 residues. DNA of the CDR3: TGCGCCAGCAGCTTGGGCGGGGGGCCTCAAGAGACCCAGTACTTC. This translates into CASSLGGGPQETQYF.

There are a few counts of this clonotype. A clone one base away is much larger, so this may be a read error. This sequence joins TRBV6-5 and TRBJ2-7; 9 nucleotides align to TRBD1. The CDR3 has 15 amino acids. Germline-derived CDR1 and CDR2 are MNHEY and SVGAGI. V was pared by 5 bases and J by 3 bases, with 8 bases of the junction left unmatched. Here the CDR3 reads CASSKLGTGIYEQYF. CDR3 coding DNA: TGTGCCAGCAGTAAATTAGGGACAGGGATCTACGAGCAGTACTTC.

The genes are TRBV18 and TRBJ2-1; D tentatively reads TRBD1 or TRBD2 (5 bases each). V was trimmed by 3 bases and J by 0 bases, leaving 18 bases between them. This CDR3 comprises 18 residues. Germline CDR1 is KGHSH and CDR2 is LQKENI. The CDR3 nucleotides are TGTGCCAGCTCACCCGGGCCGGGGACCGGGCCCTCCTACAATGAGCAGTTCTTC. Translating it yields CASSPGPGTGPSYNEQFF.

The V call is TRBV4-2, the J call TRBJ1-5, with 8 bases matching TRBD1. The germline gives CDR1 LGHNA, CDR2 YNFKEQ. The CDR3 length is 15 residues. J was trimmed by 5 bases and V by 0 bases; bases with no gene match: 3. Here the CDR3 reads CASSQDTGGYQPQHF. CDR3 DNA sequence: TGTGCCAGCAGCCAAGACACAGGGGGTTATCAGCCCCAGCATTTT.

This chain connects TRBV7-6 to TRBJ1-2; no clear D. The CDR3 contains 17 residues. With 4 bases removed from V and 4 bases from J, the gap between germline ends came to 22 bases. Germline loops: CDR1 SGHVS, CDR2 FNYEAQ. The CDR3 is CASSCQHGSRKTYGYTF. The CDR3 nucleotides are TGTGCCAGCAGCTGTCAGCATGGATCTCGAAAGACCTATGGCTACACCTTC.

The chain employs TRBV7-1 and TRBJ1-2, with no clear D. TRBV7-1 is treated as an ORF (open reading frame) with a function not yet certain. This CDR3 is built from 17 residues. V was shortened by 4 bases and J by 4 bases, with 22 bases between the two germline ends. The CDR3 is CASSFFVHEGKTYGYTF. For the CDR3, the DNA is TGTGCCAGCAGCTTCTTCGTTCACGAGGGAAAGACCTATGGCTACACCTTC.

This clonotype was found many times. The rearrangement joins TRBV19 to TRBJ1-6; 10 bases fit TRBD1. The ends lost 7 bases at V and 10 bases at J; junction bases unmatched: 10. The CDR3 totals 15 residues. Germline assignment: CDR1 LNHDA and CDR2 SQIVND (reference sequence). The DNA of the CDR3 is TGTGCCAGTAACGCCGCCGGGACAGGGGTATCACCCCTCCACTTT. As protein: CASNAAGTGVSPLHF.

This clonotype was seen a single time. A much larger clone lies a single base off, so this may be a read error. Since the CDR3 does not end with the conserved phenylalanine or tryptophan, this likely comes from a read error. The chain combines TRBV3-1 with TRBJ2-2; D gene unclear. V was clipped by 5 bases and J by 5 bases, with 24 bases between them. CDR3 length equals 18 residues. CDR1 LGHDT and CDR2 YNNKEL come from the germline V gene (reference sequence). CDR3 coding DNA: TGTGCCAGCAGCAGTTATCTTCCCATTTCAGGCTTGACCGGGGAGCTGTTTCTT. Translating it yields CASSSYLPISGLTGELFL.

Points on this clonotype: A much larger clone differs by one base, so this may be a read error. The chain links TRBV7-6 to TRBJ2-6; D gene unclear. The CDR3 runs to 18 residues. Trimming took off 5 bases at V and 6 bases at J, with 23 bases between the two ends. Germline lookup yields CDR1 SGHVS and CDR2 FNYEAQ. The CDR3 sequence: CASSDSRVPQSQANVLTF. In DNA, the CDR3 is TGTGCCAGCAGCGATAGTCGAGTGCCACAAAGTCAGGCCAACGTCCTGACTTTC.

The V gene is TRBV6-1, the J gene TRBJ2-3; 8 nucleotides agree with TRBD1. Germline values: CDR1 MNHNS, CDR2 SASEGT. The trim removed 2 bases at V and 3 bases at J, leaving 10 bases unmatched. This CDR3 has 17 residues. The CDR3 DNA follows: TGTGCCAGCAGTGAACACGGACAGGGCCTCTCTACAGATACGCAGTATTTT. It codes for CASSEHGQGLSTDTQYF.